The 24 T cell receptor beta chains in this list originate from one sample, sequenced in a study of shared clonotypes between healthy human individuals. The repertoire was sequenced with immunoSEQ multiplex PCR; TCRdb's copy has only in-frame clones and lacks some. The profile shows about 980,000 clones, over 75% of them singletons. What was sequenced was memory CD4+ T cells sorted from blood. Subset indicated: CD45RA-negative fraction. The receptors were sampled from a young man in good health.

The chain employs TRBV18 and TRBJ1-1, with D unclear. Trimming shortened V by 6 bases and J by 6 bases, and 20 bases separated the two germline ends. This CDR3 comprises 15 residues. Germline CDR1 KGHSH, CDR2 LQKENI. The CDR3 nucleotides are TGTGCCAGCTCTCCTCGGGGAGCAAGTGGGCCTGAAGCTTTCTTT. It is translated as CASSPRGASGPEAFF.

The chain uses TRBV18 and TRBJ2-7, with TRBD1 matching over 10 bases. V gave up 4 bases and J gave up 3 bases; unmatched junction bases: 6. Germline V lookup: CDR1 KGHSH, CDR2 LQKENI. This CDR3 region has 15 residues. The CDR3 nucleotides read TGTGCCAGCTCACACGGGCGGGACAGGGGCTACGAGCAGTACTTC. It specifies CASSHGRDRGYEQYF.

The chain employs TRBV28 and TRBJ1-5, with D possibly being TRBD1 (5 bases). Trimming took off 3 bases at V and 6 bases at J, with 12 bases between the two ends. The CDR3 spans 14 residues. In germline, CDR1 is MDHEN, CDR2 SYDVKM. Here the CDR3 reads CASSFSGTGQPQHF. DNA for the CDR3: TGTGCCAGCAGTTTTTCGGGGACGGGTCAGCCCCAGCATTTT.

Comments on this clone: The sample contains more than one DNA sequence encoding this CDR3. The V gene is TRBV19, the J gene TRBJ1-6; TRBD1 matches 7 bases. Germline V gene sequence: CDR1 LNHDA, CDR2 SQIVND (reference sequence). With 6 bases clipped from V and 7 bases from J, the junction kept 3 bases outside the gene matches. The CDR3 consists of 13 residues. As DNA, the CDR3 is TGTGCCAGTAGCGGGACAGTAAATTCACCCCTCCACTTT. It is translated as CASSGTVNSPLHF.

A few counts support this clone. The chain carries TRBV5-1 and TRBJ1-4, with 9 nucleotides matching TRBD1. V shed 4 bases, J shed 0 bases, and the junction held 4 bases outside the gene matches. The CDR3 runs 16 residues. Per germline, CDR1 SGHRS and CDR2 YFSETQ. The CDR3 sequence is CASSRDRVSTNEKLFF. The CDR3, as DNA: TGCGCCAGCAGCCGGGACAGGGTTTCAACTAATGAAAAACTGTTTTTT.

The V call is TRBV10-3, the J call TRBJ1-2; 11 bases align to TRBD1. Germline V lookup: CDR1 ENHRY, CDR2 SYGVKD. CDR3 length: 14 amino acids. The V segment lost 10 bases and the J segment 6 bases; nucleotides outside the gene matches: 10. CDR3 nucleotide sequence: TGTGCCACCCGGACAGGGGGCGCGCAAAATGGCTACACCTTC. Protein product: CATRTGGAQNGYTF.

This clone appeared a few times. The chain joins TRBV6-1 to TRBJ2-5; TRBD1 might be the D (6 bases). The CDR3 runs 15 residues. The germline gives CDR1 MNHNS, CDR2 SASEGT. V was clipped by 8 bases and J by 2 bases, with 18 bases between them. In DNA form, the CDR3 reads TGTGCCAGCGGGGGCTTGAACCAGCCACAAGAGACCCAGTACTTC. Its translation: CASGGLNQPQETQYF.

Points on this clone: Distinct nucleotide sequences in the sample also encode this CDR3. The V gene is TRBV18, the J gene TRBJ1-2; TRBD1 aligns across 7 bases. The germline V gene has CDR1 KGHSH and CDR2 LQKENI. The CDR3 extends over 13 amino acids. Trimming at V came to 3 bases and at J to 3 bases, leaving 1 base not matched to a gene. Here the CDR3 reads CASSPGTDYGYTF. The CDR3 coding sequence is TGTGCCAGCTCACCGGGGACAGACTATGGCTACACCTTC.

The rearrangement uses TRBV5-1 and TRBJ2-3; no clear D. The V gene lost 0 bases and the J gene lost 6 bases, with 17 bases spanning the gap. The CDR3 extends over 16 amino acids. Germline V gene lookup returns CDR1 SGHRS and CDR2 YFSETQ. The CDR3 sequence: CASSLAQPRFVDTQYF. The CDR3 DNA is TGCGCCAGCAGCTTGGCCCAGCCGAGATTCGTGGATACGCAGTATTTT.

This clone was observed many times. The identical CDR3 is also encoded by other nucleotide sequences in the sample. V is TRBV14 and J is TRBJ1-1; possible D gene TRBD1, 6 bases. V was clipped by 5 bases and J by 1 base, with 8 bases between them. The CDR3 has 13 residues. Germline loops: CDR1 SGHDN, CDR2 FVKESK. The CDR3 spells CASSLQGNTEAFF. For the CDR3, the DNA is TGTGCCAGCAGCTTACAGGGGAACACTGAAGCTTTCTTT. Supplemented by reference TRBV14 and TRBJ1-1, the full variable domain reads EAGVTQFPSHSVIEKGQTVTLRCDPISGHDNLYWYRRVMGKEIKFLLHFVKESKQDESGMPNNRFLAERTGGTYSTLKVQPAELEDSGVYFCASSLQGNTEAFFGQGTRLTVV.

This clone was detected a few times. This chain connects TRBV2 to TRBJ1-5; no firm D call. The CDR3 loop spans 13 amino acids. Deletions cut 7 bases from V and 9 bases from J, with 16 bases between. The V gene's germline CDR1 is SNHLY and CDR2 FYNNEI. CDR3 region: CASTVKASGPQHF. CDR3 DNA sequence: TGTGCCAGCACGGTTAAGGCGTCGGGGCCCCAGCATTTT.

As to this clone: Other nucleotide sequences in the sample specify the same CDR3. The rearrangement uses TRBV28 and TRBJ1-2; no reliable D call. Looked up from germline, CDR1 is MDHEN and CDR2 is SYDVKM. This CDR3 is built from 12 residues. The V and J ends lost 3 bases and 4 bases respectively, with 6 bases between them. Here the CDR3 DNA reads TGTGCCAGCAGTTTTGGGTCCTATGGCTACACCTTC. It yields the protein CASSFGSYGYTF.

There are a few counts of this clone. This chain joins TRBV18 and TRBJ1-2; 9 bases map to TRBD1. The V gene's germline CDR1 is KGHSH and CDR2 LQKENI. The J segment lost 8 bases and the V segment lost 3 bases, leaving 7 bases of the junction unmatched. This CDR3 contains 14 residues. The CDR3 DNA reads as TGTGCCAGCTCACCGTCACAGGGGGCTAGGGGCTACACCTTC. Translating gives CASSPSQGARGYTF.

The CDR3 DNA sequence: TGTGCCAGCAGTCCAGGAGTAGCGGGGGCCAGTTTCGAGCAGTACTTC. Its protein product is CASSPGVAGASFEQYF. The chain joins TRBV28 to TRBJ2-7; TRBD2 matches 9 bases. The V gene's germline CDR1 is MDHEN and CDR2 SYDVKM. The CDR3 consists of 16 residues. Trimming at V came to 5 bases and at J to 6 bases, leaving 14 bases not matched to a gene.

This clone was detected once. The chain joins TRBV5-1 to TRBJ2-7; possibly TRBD2 for D (6 bases). The germline gives CDR1 SGHRS, CDR2 YFSETQ. CDR3 length: 15 residues. V was shortened by 4 bases and J by 0 bases, with 14 bases between the two germline ends. Written as DNA, the CDR3 is TGCGCCAGCAGCCCCGGGGGACTCAGCTCCTACGAGCAGTACTTC. This translates into CASSPGGLSSYEQYF.

This chain connects TRBV5-1 to TRBJ1-1; 9 bases fit TRBD1. CDR1 is SGHRS and CDR2 is YFSETQ in the germline V gene. This CDR3 region has 15 residues. Trimming cost V 4 bases and J 5 bases; bases outside gene matches: 9. This chain's CDR3 is CASSPGQGRNTEAFF. For the CDR3, the DNA is TGCGCCAGCAGCCCGGGACAGGGTCGGAATACTGAAGCTTTCTTT. Full variable domain (remainder filled in from reference TRBV5-1 and TRBJ1-1): KAGVTQTPRYLIKTRGQQVTLSCSPISGHRSVSWYQQTPGQGLQFLFEYFSETQRNKGNFPGRFSGRQFSNSRSEMNVSTLELGDSALYLCASSPGQGRNTEAFFGQGTRLTVV.

Points on this clone: The sample contains more than one DNA sequence encoding this CDR3. CDR3 nucleotides: TGTGCCAGCTCACCCGGACAGGGGGTTTACAATGAGCAGTTCTTC. Amino acid sequence: CASSPGQGVYNEQFF. The chain uses TRBV18 and TRBJ2-1; 10 nucleotides line up with TRBD1. Looked up from germline, CDR1 is KGHSH and CDR2 is LQKENI. Trimming cost V 3 bases and J 4 bases; bases outside gene matches: 3. The CDR3 is 15 amino acids.

On this clone: The same CDR3 can be traced to other DNA sequences in this sample. V usage is TRBV30 and J usage is TRBJ1-1, with D possibly TRBD1 on 5 matching bases. There are 13 residues in the CDR3. CDR1 GTSNPN and CDR2 SVGIG come from the germline V gene (reference sequence). The ends were cut back, 3 bases at V and 2 bases at J, with 10 bases in the middle. The CDR3 reads CAWSAGLNTEAFF. CDR3 nucleotides: TGTGCCTGGAGCGCAGGGCTTAACACTGAAGCTTTCTTT.

The chain has TRBV7-2 and TRBJ1-1; 10 nucleotides match TRBD1. This CDR3 contains 13 residues. Germline V CDR1 and CDR2: SGHTA, FQGNSA. The trim removed 5 bases at V and 5 bases at J, leaving 2 bases unmatched. In nucleotides, the CDR3 is TGTGCCAGCAGCGCGGGACAGGGGACTGAAGCTTTCTTT. It specifies CASSAGQGTEAFF. Full variable domain (missing parts from reference TRBV7-2 and TRBJ1-1): GAGVSQSPSNKVTEKGKDVELRCDPISGHTALYWYRQSLGQGLEFLIYFQGNSAPDKSGLPSDRFSAERTGGSVSTLTIQRTQQEDSAVYLCASSAGQGTEAFFGQGTRLTVV.

The gene calls are TRBV5-1 and TRBJ2-1; the D is unclear. The CDR3 runs to 15 residues. Germline values: CDR1 SGHRS, CDR2 YFSETQ. Trimming took 0 bases from V and 9 from J, leaving 16 bases between them. CDR3 DNA sequence: TGCGCCAGCAGCTTGGCCGACTGGTCCCCCGGTGAGCAGTTCTTC. Amino acids: CASSLADWSPGEQFF.

The CDR3 DNA reads TGTGCCAGCAGCACAGGGAGCGGCGGAGATACGCAGTATTTT. It encodes CASSTGSGGDTQYF. The chain couples TRBV2 to TRBJ2-3, with D possibly being TRBD1 (6 bases). The CDR3 consists of 14 residues. Germline CDR1 and CDR2: SNHLY and FYNNEI. The V gene lost 6 bases and the J gene lost 5 bases, with 15 bases spanning the gap.

The chain links TRBV7-9 to TRBJ1-4, with 7 bases identical to TRBD1. This CDR3 comprises 15 residues. Unmatched junction bases numbered 5, after V lost 5 bases and J lost 2 bases. Germline V gene lookup returns CDR1 SEHNR and CDR2 FQNEAQ (reference sequence). CDR3 sequence (DNA): TGTGCCAGCAGCAAAACAGGGGTTACTAATGAAAAACTGTTTTTT. Amino acid sequence: CASSKTGVTNEKLFF.

V usage is TRBV29-1 and J usage is TRBJ1-2; perhaps TRBD1 as D (5 bases). Germline values: CDR1 SQVTM, CDR2 ANQGSEA. V was pared by 2 bases and J by 3 bases, with 31 bases between. This CDR3 spans 20 amino acids. CDR3 sequence (DNA): TGCAGCGTTGAAAAAATCCCCGGGACCGACGAAACAAGAGATTACTATGGCTACACCTTC. Protein: CSVEKIPGTDETRDYYGYTF.

The rearrangement links TRBV7-2 to TRBJ2-7, with a possible D match to TRBD2 (6 bases). The V gene's germline CDR1 is SGHTA and CDR2 FQGNSA. V was trimmed by 5 bases and J by 6 bases, leaving 20 bases between them. CDR3 length equals 15 residues. The CDR3 loop reads CASSPTGTLHAEQYF. In nucleotides, the CDR3 is TGTGCCAGCAGCCCAACCGGGACTTTGCATGCCGAGCAGTACTTC.